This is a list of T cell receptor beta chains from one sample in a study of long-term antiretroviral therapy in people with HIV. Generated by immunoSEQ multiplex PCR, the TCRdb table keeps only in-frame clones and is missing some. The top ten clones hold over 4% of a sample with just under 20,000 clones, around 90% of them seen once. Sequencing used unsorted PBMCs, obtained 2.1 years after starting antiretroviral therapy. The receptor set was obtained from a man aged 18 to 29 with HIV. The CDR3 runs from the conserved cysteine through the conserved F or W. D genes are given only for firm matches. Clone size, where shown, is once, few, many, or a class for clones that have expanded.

cdr3_nt: TGCAGCGTTGAAGATCTGGGCAAGGGGAGCGACGAGCAGTACTTC; cdr3_aa: CSVEDLGKGSDEQYF; d_call: -; clone_size: -; v_call: TRBV29-1; j_call: TRBJ2-7
cdr3_nt: TGTGCCAGCTCACCGCTCGGGGACCCGAGGGGCAAAAACATTCAGTACTTC; cdr3_aa: CASSPLGDPRGKNIQYF; d_call: -; clone_size: -; v_call: TRBV18; j_call: TRBJ2-4
cdr3_nt: TGTGCCAGCAGCTGGGGGGGTACTGAAGCTTTCTTT; cdr3_aa: CASSWGGTEAFF; d_call: -; clone_size: once; v_call: TRBV5-6; j_call: TRBJ1-1
cdr3_nt: TGTGCCAGCAGCTACTTACCCTATACTAGCGGAGACGAGCAGTACTTC; cdr3_aa: CASSYLPYTSGDEQYF; d_call: TRBD2; clone_size: -; v_call: TRBV7-2; j_call: TRBJ2-7
cdr3_nt: TGTGCCAGTAGCAAGGCCATCGATCAGCCCCAGCATTTT; cdr3_aa: CASSKAIDQPQHF; d_call: -; clone_size: -; v_call: TRBV19; j_call: TRBJ1-5
cdr3_nt: TGTGCCAGCAGCGAGGGGATCTCCTACGAGCAGTACTTC; cdr3_aa: CASSEGISYEQYF; d_call: -; clone_size: -; v_call: TRBV6-5; j_call: TRBJ2-7
cdr3_nt: TGTGCCAGCAGCCTGACAGGGGGTACAGATACGCAGTATTTT; cdr3_aa: CASSLTGGTDTQYF; d_call: TRBD1; clone_size: -; v_call: TRBV7-9; j_call: TRBJ2-3
cdr3_nt: TGTGCCAGCAGCTCACACTCGGGGGTCGACACTGAAGCTTTCTTT; cdr3_aa: CASSSHSGVDTEAFF; d_call: -; clone_size: -; v_call: TRBV9; j_call: TRBJ1-1
cdr3_nt: TGTGCCTGGTCAGACCGGTCGGTCGACACCTTC; cdr3_aa: CAWSDRSVDTF; d_call: -; clone_size: -; v_call: TRBV30; j_call: TRBJ1-2
cdr3_nt: TGTGCCAGCAGTCAACAGGGTGTACAGCAGCCCCAGCATTTT; cdr3_aa: CASSQQGVQQPQHF; d_call: -; clone_size: -; v_call: TRBV27; j_call: TRBJ1-5
cdr3_nt: TGTGCCAGCAGTTCCGGGACAGCCGTCTCCTACGAGCAGTACTTC; cdr3_aa: CASSSGTAVSYEQYF; d_call: TRBD1; clone_size: few; v_call: TRBV27; j_call: TRBJ2-7
cdr3_nt: TGCGCCAGCAGCTTGGGTGAAGGGGCGATGAACACTGAAGCTTTCTTT; cdr3_aa: CASSLGEGAMNTEAFF; d_call: -; clone_size: -; v_call: TRBV5-1; j_call: TRBJ1-1
cdr3_nt: TGTGCCATCGACGGGACCAAGGGCTCCTACGAGCAGTACTTC; cdr3_aa: CAIDGTKGSYEQYF; d_call: -; clone_size: -; v_call: TRBV21-1; j_call: TRBJ2-7
cdr3_nt: TGCAGCGTTGGTGAATCCCAAGAGACCCAGTACTTC; cdr3_aa: CSVGESQETQYF; d_call: -; clone_size: -; v_call: TRBV29-1; j_call: TRBJ2-5
cdr3_nt: TGCGCCAGCAGCCAAGAGGCCAGCGGGGCTGGAGGCTACACCTTC; cdr3_aa: CASSQEASGAGGYTF; d_call: -; clone_size: -; v_call: TRBV4-3; j_call: TRBJ1-2
cdr3_nt: TGTGCCAGCAGCTTAGGGGCAGATACGCAGTATTTT; cdr3_aa: CASSLGADTQYF; d_call: -; clone_size: -; v_call: TRBV7-9; j_call: TRBJ2-3
cdr3_nt: TGTGCCAGCAGTTACGGGACAGGGGTTACTGAAGCTTTCTTT; cdr3_aa: CASSYGTGVTEAFF; d_call: TRBD1; clone_size: -; v_call: TRBV6-5; j_call: TRBJ1-1
cdr3_nt: TGCGCCAGCAACCCTGGAGGGAGCACTGAAGCTTTCTTT; cdr3_aa: CASNPGGSTEAFF; d_call: -; clone_size: few; v_call: TRBV5-1; j_call: TRBJ1-1
cdr3_nt: TGTGCCAGCAGCTTAGCCGGACAGAACTCTGGAAACACCATATATTTT; cdr3_aa: CASSLAGQNSGNTIYF; d_call: -; clone_size: -; v_call: TRBV7-2; j_call: TRBJ1-3
cdr3_nt: TGTGCCAGCAGAGAGGCCGGGGGAGGACAGCCCCAGCATTTT; cdr3_aa: CASREAGGGQPQHF; d_call: -; clone_size: -; v_call: TRBV6-5; j_call: TRBJ1-5
cdr3_nt: TGCGCCAGCACCGGGACAGGGTCCTACGAGCAGTACTTC; cdr3_aa: CASTGTGSYEQYF; d_call: TRBD1; clone_size: -; v_call: TRBV5-1; j_call: TRBJ2-7
cdr3_nt: TGTGCTAGTGGTTTGGGTGAAGAAGATACGCAGTATTTT; cdr3_aa: CASGLGEEDTQYF; d_call: -; clone_size: -; v_call: TRBV12-5; j_call: TRBJ2-3
cdr3_nt: TGTGCCAGCAGCGTAGCTATCGGCGGGGGTTCGGTGCAGTACTTC; cdr3_aa: CASSVAIGGGSVQYF; d_call: TRBD2; clone_size: -; v_call: TRBV9; j_call: TRBJ2-7
cdr3_nt: TGCGCCAGCAGCCAAGATAACATAGCGAATTCACCCCTCCACTTT; cdr3_aa: CASSQDNIANSPLHF; d_call: -; clone_size: once; v_call: TRBV4-3; j_call: TRBJ1-6
cdr3_nt: TGTGCCAGCAAATCCTTACAGGGTATGAATGAAAAACTGTTTTTT; cdr3_aa: CASKSLQGMNEKLFF; d_call: -; clone_size: -; v_call: TRBV5-6; j_call: TRBJ1-4
cdr3_nt: TGTGCCAGCAGCCAGGGACAGGGTACCTACGAGCAGTACTTC; cdr3_aa: CASSQGQGTYEQYF; d_call: TRBD1; clone_size: -; v_call: TRBV13; j_call: TRBJ2-7
cdr3_nt: TGCGCCAGCAGCTCTGAGGGAATGAACACTGAAGCTTTCTTT; cdr3_aa: CASSSEGMNTEAFF; d_call: -; clone_size: -; v_call: TRBV5-1; j_call: TRBJ1-1
cdr3_nt: TGTGCCTGGAGTGTATTGGGACTAGCGGGAGAGAGGAATGAGCAGTTCTTC; cdr3_aa: CAWSVLGLAGERNEQFF; d_call: TRBD2; clone_size: -; v_call: TRBV30; j_call: TRBJ2-1
cdr3_nt: TGTGCCAGCAGCCAAGACACCCGCAGGGGGTTAAGTTCACCCCTCCACTTT; cdr3_aa: CASSQDTRRGLSSPLHF; d_call: TRBD1; clone_size: -; v_call: TRBV11-2; j_call: TRBJ1-6
cdr3_nt: TGTGCCAGCAGCTTGGGGCTAGCGGGGGGAGGTGGGGCCAACGTCCTGACTTTC; cdr3_aa: CASSLGLAGGGGANVLTF; d_call: TRBD2; clone_size: -; v_call: TRBV5-6; j_call: TRBJ2-6
cdr3_nt: TGTGCCAGCAGCTTGGGCAGCGGGAGCGTAGTGGATGAGCAGTTCTTC; cdr3_aa: CASSLGSGSVVDEQFF; d_call: TRBD2; clone_size: -; v_call: TRBV5-4; j_call: TRBJ2-1
cdr3_nt: TGTGCCAGCAGTCTAGTCACGGGGTCGGAGACTGAAGCTTTCTTT; cdr3_aa: CASSLVTGSETEAFF; d_call: -; clone_size: -; v_call: TRBV6-1; j_call: TRBJ1-1
cdr3_nt: TGTGCCAGTACGCAGGGTAACAGTGAAGCTTTCTTT; cdr3_aa: CASTQGNSEAFF; d_call: -; clone_size: -; v_call: TRBV5-6; j_call: TRBJ1-1
cdr3_nt: TGTGCCAGCAGCCCTAACCAGGCAGGGAACTATGGCTACACCTTC; cdr3_aa: CASSPNQAGNYGYTF; d_call: -; clone_size: once; v_call: TRBV5-6; j_call: TRBJ1-2
cdr3_nt: TGTGCCTGGGGGACCAACACCGGGGAGCTGTTTTTT; cdr3_aa: CAWGTNTGELFF; d_call: -; clone_size: -; v_call: TRBV30; j_call: TRBJ2-2
cdr3_nt: TGTGCCAGTAGTATACTGACAGGGTTTGATGGCTACACCTTC; cdr3_aa: CASSILTGFDGYTF; d_call: TRBD1; clone_size: -; v_call: TRBV19; j_call: TRBJ1-2
cdr3_nt: TGTGCCAGCAGGGCCGGGACAGCCTCTACTGAAGCTTTCTTT; cdr3_aa: CASRAGTASTEAFF; d_call: TRBD1; clone_size: -; v_call: TRBV6-1; j_call: TRBJ1-1
cdr3_nt: TGCGCCAGCAGCCCCACACAGGGCCAACGGGGCAATGAGCAGTTCTTC; cdr3_aa: CASSPTQGQRGNEQFF; d_call: -; clone_size: -; v_call: TRBV5-1; j_call: TRBJ2-1
cdr3_nt: TGTGCCAGCAGCTCCGAGCCGGGACTAGCGGGAGAGGGGGGCACAGATACGCAGTATTTT; cdr3_aa: CASSSEPGLAGEGGTDTQYF; d_call: TRBD2; clone_size: -; v_call: TRBV13; j_call: TRBJ2-3
cdr3_nt: TGTGCCAGCAGCTTACCAACCGGGGAGCTGTTTTTT; cdr3_aa: CASSLPTGELFF; d_call: -; clone_size: -; v_call: TRBV9; j_call: TRBJ2-2
cdr3_nt: TGTGCCAGCAGCCCTCACGACAGGCCTGATGGCTACACCTTC; cdr3_aa: CASSPHDRPDGYTF; d_call: -; clone_size: -; v_call: TRBV9; j_call: TRBJ1-2
cdr3_nt: TGTGCCAGCAGTTACCGGGAGCGGCAAACTCCGTACTTC; cdr3_aa: CASSYRERQTPYF; d_call: -; clone_size: -; v_call: TRBV6-5; j_call: TRBJ2-7
cdr3_nt: TGTGCCAGCAGCGTGGGACTAATGTCGAATGAGCAGTTCTTC; cdr3_aa: CASSVGLMSNEQFF; d_call: TRBD2; clone_size: -; v_call: TRBV9; j_call: TRBJ2-1
cdr3_nt: TGTGCCAGCAGTTACAGGGCCTACGAGCAGTACTTC; cdr3_aa: CASSYRAYEQYF; d_call: -; clone_size: -; v_call: TRBV6-6; j_call: TRBJ2-7
cdr3_nt: TGTGCCAGTAGTATAGCAGGGGGCGATATCTACGAGCAGTACTTC; cdr3_aa: CASSIAGGDIYEQYF; d_call: TRBD1; clone_size: -; v_call: TRBV19; j_call: TRBJ2-7
cdr3_nt: TGTGCCAGCAGTTCCCTAGCGGGGGGCCTCAACAATGAGCAGTTCTTC; cdr3_aa: CASSSLAGGLNNEQFF; d_call: TRBD2; clone_size: -; v_call: TRBV6-5; j_call: TRBJ2-1
cdr3_nt: TGTGCCAGTAGTAGTTGGACAGGGGCTGGGGCCAACGTCCTGACTTTC; cdr3_aa: CASSSWTGAGANVLTF; d_call: TRBD1; clone_size: -; v_call: TRBV19; j_call: TRBJ2-6
cdr3_nt: TGTGCCAGCAGCTCCCGTCGAGGGGGGACCGATATACAAGAGACCCAGTACTTC; cdr3_aa: CASSSRRGGTDIQETQYF; d_call: -; clone_size: -; v_call: TRBV7-6; j_call: TRBJ2-5
cdr3_nt: TGTGCCAGCAGTTACTTGGGACAGGGCACCTACGAGCAGTACTTC; cdr3_aa: CASSYLGQGTYEQYF; d_call: TRBD1; clone_size: -; v_call: TRBV6-6; j_call: TRBJ2-7
cdr3_nt: TGTGCCAGCGTAGCGGGAGGGTCCAATGAGCAGTTCTTC; cdr3_aa: CASVAGGSNEQFF; d_call: TRBD2; clone_size: -; v_call: TRBV25-1; j_call: TRBJ2-1
cdr3_nt: TGTGCCAGCAGCCAAGATACGTCACGGGTCGAGCAGTACTTC; cdr3_aa: CASSQDTSRVEQYF; d_call: -; clone_size: few; v_call: TRBV4-2; j_call: TRBJ2-7
cdr3_nt: TGTGCCATCAAACCCGAAGGGGGCGCGGGGGGCTACACCTTC; cdr3_aa: CAIKPEGGAGGYTF; d_call: TRBD1; clone_size: -; v_call: TRBV10-3; j_call: TRBJ1-2
cdr3_nt: TGTGCCAGCAGAGAATTGGGCGGGGAGCTGTTTTTT; cdr3_aa: CASRELGGELFF; d_call: -; clone_size: -; v_call: TRBV13; j_call: TRBJ2-2